These 2 T cell receptor beta chains originate from one sample sequenced in a study of CD8 T cells in Susac syndrome. RNA, at about 0.45 to 1 ug, was reverse transcribed with random hexamers. A single record per CDR3 protein comes from TCRdb applying MiXCR to the immunoSEQ multiplex PCR reads. Of 130,000 or so distinct CDR3 sequences listed, around 91% are singletons. Specimen: CD8+ T cells from PBMCs. The receptors come from a human donor with multiple sclerosis.

CDR3 amino acids: CASSQTGLVYEQYF. CDR3 coding DNA: TGCGCCAGCAGCCAGACGGGACTAGTTTACGAGCAGTACTTC. The rearrangement uses TRBV4-1 and TRBJ2-7, with TRBD2 matching over 8 bases. V dropped 3 bases and J dropped 4; count of bases not matched to a gene: 5. Germline CDR1 MGHRA, CDR2 YSYEKL. CDR3 size: 14 residues.

The CDR3 region is CASSEGADTQYF. DNA for the CDR3: TGTGCCAGCAGTGAAGGAGCAGATACGCAGTATTTT. The chain has TRBV3-1 and TRBJ2-3, with no clear D. CDR1 and CDR2 from the germline V gene are LGHDT and YNNKEL (reference sequence). V lost 6 bases and J lost 4, with 8 bases in between. The CDR3 sequence is 12 residues long.